This T cell receptor beta chain was sequenced during a study of T cells after yellow fever vaccination. The CDR3 loop spans 13 amino acids. V lost 6 bases to trimming and J lost 2 bases, with 7 bases between them. CDR1 is KGHSH, CDR2 LQKENI, per germline. Study observations and caveats: Although the secondary response was weaker, it peaked faster, at day 5 versus 15. Reappearance after the booster was observed for most primary-vaccination clones (about 95% CD4, about 85% CD8).

Making TCR cDNA involved 5'RACE template switching, which added UMIs and a universal primer site. TCRdb re-analysed the 5' RACE reads in MiXCR, keeping a single row per CDR3 protein. The sample consists of some 350,000 distinct CDR3 sequences, 8.5% to 10% of them appearing once. Remarks on this clonotype: What it binds is unknown.

The J gene is TRBJ2-2, the V gene TRBV18; the D is unclear. The TCR sequence derives from a man aged 18 to 29 who received the YFV17D yellow fever vaccine. The material sequenced was PBMCs, taken on the day of the first yellow fever vaccination. The CDR3: CASSIDNTGELFF. DNA for the CDR3: TGTGCCAGCTCGATCGATAACACCGGGGAGCTGTTTTTT. Complete variable domain (other parts from reference TRBV18 and TRBJ2-2): NAGVMQNPRHLVRRRGQEARLRCSPMKGHSHVYWYRQLPEEGLKFMVYLQKENIIDESGMPKERFSAEFPKEGPSILRIQQVVRGDSAAYFCASSIDNTGELFFGEGSRLTVL.